This entry concerns a single TCR beta chain. What it binds is not known. The same CDR3 arises from other DNA sequences in this sample as well. The data belong to a study of shared clonotypes between healthy human individuals. Study-level findings and limits: Rarefaction demonstrated incomplete sorted-subset sequencing despite large depth.

The study ran the assay at deep level. Each sorted subset replicate got 200 ng genomic DNA, 30,000 or so genomes. Produced via immunoSEQ multiplex PCR; TCRdb's table is partial and in-frame only. The sample contains millions of clones, around nine tenths of which appear only once. A CD45RA-negative memory subset and a CD45RA+ naive subset were separated from the CD4+ cells. Sequenced input: naive CD4+ T cells sorted from blood. Noted subset: CD45RA+ positively selected. This clonotype originated in a man between 18 and 29 years old in good health.

The CDR3 nucleotides are TGCGCCAGCAGCTCGGGGGGCGGACAAGAGACCCAGTACTTC. Residues: CASSSGGGQETQYF. The chain is built from TRBV5-1 and TRBJ2-5; possibly TRBD2 for D (7 bases). Germline CDR1 reads SGHRS; CDR2 reads YFSETQ. The CDR3 is made up of 14 amino acids. V shed 3 bases and J shed 2 bases, with 11 bases lying between them.